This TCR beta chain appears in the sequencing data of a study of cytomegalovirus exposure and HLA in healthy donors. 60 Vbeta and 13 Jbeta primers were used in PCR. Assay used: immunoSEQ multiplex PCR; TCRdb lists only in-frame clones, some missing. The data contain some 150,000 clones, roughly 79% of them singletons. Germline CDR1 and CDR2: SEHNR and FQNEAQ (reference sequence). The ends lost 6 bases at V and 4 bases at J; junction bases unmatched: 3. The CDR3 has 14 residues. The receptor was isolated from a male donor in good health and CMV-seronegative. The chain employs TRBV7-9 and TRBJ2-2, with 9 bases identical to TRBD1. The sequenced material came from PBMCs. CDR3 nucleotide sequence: TGTGCCAGCAGTTTGACAGGGGGCACCGGGGAGCTGTTTTTT. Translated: CASSLTGGTGELFF.